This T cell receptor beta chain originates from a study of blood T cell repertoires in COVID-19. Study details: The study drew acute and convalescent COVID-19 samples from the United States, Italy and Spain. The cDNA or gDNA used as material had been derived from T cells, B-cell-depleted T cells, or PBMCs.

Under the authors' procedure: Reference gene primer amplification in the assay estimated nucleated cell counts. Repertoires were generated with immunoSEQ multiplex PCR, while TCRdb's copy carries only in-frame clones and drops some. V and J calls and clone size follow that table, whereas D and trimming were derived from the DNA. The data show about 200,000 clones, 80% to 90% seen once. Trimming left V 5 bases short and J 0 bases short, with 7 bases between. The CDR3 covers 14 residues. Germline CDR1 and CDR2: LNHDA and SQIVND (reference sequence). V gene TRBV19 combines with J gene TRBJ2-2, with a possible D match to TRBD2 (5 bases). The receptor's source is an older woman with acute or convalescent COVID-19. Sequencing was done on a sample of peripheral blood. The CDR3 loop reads CASSRGSNTGELFF. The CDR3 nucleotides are TGTGCCAGTAGTCGGGGATCGAACACCGGGGAGCTGTTTTTT. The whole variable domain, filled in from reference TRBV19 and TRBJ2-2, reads DGGITQSPKYLFRKEGQNVTLSCEQNLNHDAMYWYRQDPGQGLRLIYYSQIVNDFQKGDIAEGYSVSREKKESFPLTVTSAQKNPTAFYLCASSRGSNTGELFFGEGSRLTVL.